Shown below are 9 T cell receptor beta chains from a single sample sequenced in a study of CD8+ T cells in alopecia areata. Reverse transcription of extracted RNA yielded cDNA, which provided the sequencing template. Some clones are missing from TCRdb's copy, which holds only in-frame ones; the method was immunoSEQ multiplex PCR. The sample has approximately 300,000 clones, none seen only once. A sort of pooled cutaneous lymph node cells used CD4, CD8alpha, NKG2D, NKG2ACE and other stains. The sequencing input was CD4+ T cells sorted from a lymph node. The receptors derive from a C3H/HeJ mouse with alopecia areata. These mice share the MHC haplotype H2-k.

With regard to this clone: Gene names are mouse gene names. The sequenced CDR3 bases are TGCACCTGCAGTGCAGTAGGGAACACA. It yields the protein CTCSAVGNT. From start to end, the CDR3 is CTCSAVGNTEVFF. The chain recombines TRBV1 with TRBJ1-1; D is ambiguous. The read comes to an end 4 residues before the CDR3 does, leaving the germline J gene to fill in the end. Looked up from germline, CDR1 is NSQYPW and CDR2 is LRSPGD (reference sequence). Trimming took off 1 base at V and 1 base at J, with 4 bases between the two ends. The length of the CDR3 is 13 residues.

Concerning this clone itself: Gene names and germline match the mouse. Sequencing ends 4 residues short of the CDR3 end; the germline J gene provides the rest. This rearrangement joins TRBV1 to TRBJ2-1; D uncertain. V lost 1 base and J lost 5, with 6 bases in between. There are 13 residues in the CDR3. CDR1 NSQYPW and CDR2 LRSPGD come from the germline V gene (reference sequence). The CDR3 bases that were read are TGCACCTGCAGTGCAGGTTTAGATGCT. The encoded protein is CTCSAGLDA. The full CDR3 protein reads CTCSAGLDAEQFF.

This clone was counted only a few times. The listed genes are named as in mouse. The read ends 4 residues before the CDR3 terminus; that terminus is restored from the germline J gene. The chain uses TRBV1 and TRBJ2-7, with D possibly matching TRBD2 (8 bases). CDR1 and CDR2 (germline): NSQYPW, LRSPGD (reference sequence). V was cut by 3 bases and J by 3 bases, with 18 bases left in between. The length of the CDR3 is 16 residues. CDR3 bases read: TGCACCTGCAGTGCTCCAGGGGGGGGCTGGAGCTAT. Protein sequence: CTCSAPGGGWSY. The whole CDR3 protein is CTCSAPGGGWSYEQYF.

About this clone itself: Germline and genes here are mouse. The read falls 4 residues short of the CDR3 end, and the missing part is taken from the germline J gene. This rearrangement joins TRBV13-2 to TRBJ2-1; D might be TRBD2 (6 bases). This CDR3 is 14 amino acids long. V gave up 5 bases and J gave up 0 bases, with 9 bases separating them. Looked up from germline, CDR1 is NNHNN and CDR2 is SYGAGS (reference sequence). The sequenced part of the CDR3 DNA is TGTGCCAGCGGCGACTGGAGTAACTATGCT. As protein: CASGDWSNYA. In full, the CDR3 reads CASGDWSNYAEQFF.

A few counts support this clone. Genes and germline are mouse. The read ends 4 residues before the CDR3 terminus; that terminus is restored from the germline J gene. The chain uses TRBV29 and TRBJ1-1; 12 bases match TRBD1. This CDR3 comprises 15 residues. Germline values: CDR1 MSHET, CDR2 SYDVDS. The covered CDR3 bases are TGTGCTAGCAGTTTAGGGGGACAGGGGGCGGCA. Protein product: CASSLGGQGAA. Given in full, the CDR3 is CASSLGGQGAAEVFF.

This clone was detected a few times. Mouse names are used for the genes. The read terminates 4 residues ahead of where the CDR3 ends, so the germline J gene completes it. The chain uses TRBV19 and TRBJ2-7; 10 nucleotides match TRBD1. V was clipped by 5 bases and J by 3 bases; unmatched bases: 8. CDR1 is FNHDT and CDR2 is SITEND in the germline V gene (reference sequence). This CDR3 has 15 amino acids. CDR3 amino acids: CASRPGTGAFYEQYF. CDR3 bases read: TGTGCCAGCAGACCCGGGACAGGGGCATTCTAT.

As regards this clone: Mouse gene names apply. The read terminates 4 residues before the CDR3 end, so the remaining end is supplied by the germline J gene. The rearrangement links TRBV13-1 to TRBJ1-2; 8 positions match TRBD1. Germline loops: CDR1 NSHNY, CDR2 SYGAGN. Unmatched junction bases numbered 9, after V lost 3 bases and J lost 2 bases. CDR3 size: 16 residues. This chain's CDR3 is CASSATGTGGNSDYTF. The DNA read from the CDR3 is TGTGCCAGCAGTGCCACGGGGACAGGAGGCAACTCC.

In this sample, this clone turned up a few times. Mouse names are used for the genes. The sequence runs out 4 residues before the end of the CDR3; the remainder is reconstructed from the germline J gene. The rearrangement joins TRBV13-3 to TRBJ2-1; D might be TRBD1 (6 bases). Germline lookup yields CDR1 NNHDY and CDR2 SYVADS. CDR3 length equals 13 residues. V dropped 6 bases and J dropped 4 bases, with 11 bases sitting between them. The CDR3 bases that were read are TGTGCCAGCACAGGGGACCGGTATGCT. It encodes CASTGDRYA. The entire CDR3 sequence reads CASTGDRYAEQFF.

This clone was detected a few times. The germline and genes are mouse ones. Read coverage stops 4 residues before the CDR3 terminus; the germline J gene supplies the remainder. At the DNA level, this CDR3 is encoded by other sequences in the same sample as well. The chain uses TRBV31 and TRBJ2-3; 14 nucleotides agree with TRBD2. The junction had 5 bases not matched to a gene; V was cut back by 3 bases and J by 3 bases. Per the germline V gene, CDR1 is GKSSPN and CDR2 is SITVG. The CDR3 runs to 16 residues. The part of the CDR3 DNA that was read is TGTGCCTGGAGCCCGGGACTGGGGGGGCGGGCAGAA. Translation: CAWSPGLGGRAE. The CDR3 reads in full as CAWSPGLGGRAETLYF.